Each of the 10 T cell receptor beta chains below was sequenced from the same sample in a study of tumor and adjacent non-tumor tissue in lung cancer. TCRbeta libraries were built with three rounds of nested PCR, modified from ARM-PCR. TCRdb reprocessed the multiplex PCR reads via MiXCR and lists one record per CDR3 protein. The sample lists about 200,000 distinct CDR3 sequences, 70% to 75% seen once, with approximately 25% in the top ten. This sample's RNA came from whole unsorted tissue. The sample was lung tumor tissue. The origin of the receptors is a man aged 60 to 69 with non-small cell lung cancer.

About this clonotype: Given a much more abundant clone one base away, this may be a read error. The J gene is TRBJ2-3, the V gene TRBV12-3 or TRBV12-4, with D unresolved. This CDR3 spans 11 amino acids. V gave up 0 bases and J gave up 10 bases, with 5 bases separating them. In nucleotides, the CDR3 is TGTGCCAGCAGTTTAGCGAAATCGCAGTATTTT. This encodes CASSLAKSQYF.

Note on this clonotype: In this CDR3 the conserved last residue, phenylalanine or tryptophan, is missing, so a read error is likely. The genes are TRBV20-1 and TRBJ2-7; D gene ambiguous. The CDR3 runs 13 residues. Germline loops: CDR1 DFQATT, CDR2 SNEGSKA (reference sequence). CDR3 amino acids: CCARTENLYEQYI. CDR3 DNA sequence: TGCTGTGCTAGAACCGAAAACCTCTACGAGCAGTACATC.

As concerns this clonotype: A single base separates this from a much larger clone, so it may be a read error. The rearrangement uses TRBV20-1 and TRBJ2-7; a weak D match, TRBD2 (5 bases). CDR1 and CDR2 (germline): DFQATT, SNEGSKA (reference sequence). The V and J ends lost 6 bases and 6 bases respectively, with 18 bases between them. The length of the CDR3 is 13 residues. Here the CDR3 reads CSATKTNPSEQYF. The DNA of the CDR3 is TGCAGTGCGACGAAGACTAACCCTTCCGAGCAGTACTTC.

This clonotype was counted many times. The chain is built from TRBV5-1 and TRBJ1-3; tentative D call: TRBD1 (5 bases). The CDR3 loop spans 15 amino acids. CDR1 and CDR2 (germline): SGHRS, YFSETQ. V was cut by 0 bases and J by 3 bases, with 10 bases left in between. CDR3 residues: CASSLARGIGNTIYF. As DNA, the CDR3 is TGCGCCAGCAGCTTGGCCCGGGGCATTGGAAACACCATATATTTT.

The chain is built from TRBV5-6 and TRBJ2-4; TRBD1 matches 7 bases. V lost 5 bases and J lost 9; bases outside the gene matches: 17. This CDR3 contains 16 residues. Germline CDR1 SGHDT, CDR2 YYEEEE. CDR3 nucleotides: TGTGCCAGCAGGGAGTGGGGACAGAGTGGGAGTGGCATTCAGTACTTC. Amino acid sequence: CASREWGQSGSGIQYF.

This clonotype came up a few times. At one end the junction does not follow the germline gene, possibly because of a read error. This sequence joins TRBV5-6 and TRBJ2-5, with D possibly TRBD2 on 6 matching bases. The CDR3 length is 14 residues. Germline V gene data show CDR1 as SGHDT and CDR2 as YYEEEE. In DNA form, the CDR3 reads TGTGCCAGCAGCTCCCGGAGGGGAGGAGAGACCCATTACTTC. This sequence encodes CASSSRRGGETHYF.

Comment on this clonotype: Germline is not matched at one junction end, which may reflect a read error. The chain joins TRBV20-1 to TRBJ2-1, with 10 bases lining up with TRBD2. There are 14 residues in the CDR3. Germline V gene sequence: CDR1 DFQATT, CDR2 SNEGSKA (reference sequence). The CDR3 bases are TGCAGTGCTAGGGGAGGGACTAGCGTATCTGAGCAGTCCTTC. It specifies CSARGGTSVSEQSF.

Remarks on this clonotype: Just one base apart from a much larger clone, this may be a read error. The genes are TRBV20-1 and TRBJ1-5, with 9 nucleotides matching TRBD1. In germline, CDR1 is DFQATT, CDR2 SNEGSKA (reference sequence). CDR3 size: 14 residues. The CDR3 DNA follows: TGCAGTGCTAGAGCGGGGACAGGGAGTCAGTCCCAGCATTTT. Protein: CSARAGTGSQSQHF.

The chain combines TRBV24-1 with TRBJ2-1; tentatively, D is TRBD2 (6 bases). Per the germline V gene, CDR1 is KGHDR and CDR2 is SFDVKD. There are 14 residues in the CDR3. Deletions cut 5 bases from V and 9 bases from J, with 16 bases between. CDR3 nucleotides: TGTGCCACCAGTGGCCTAGCGAGAGTAGGTGAGCAGTTCTTC. Amino acid sequence: CATSGLARVGEQFF.

A note on this clonotype: A read error is likely, as this CDR3 ends without the conserved phenylalanine or tryptophan. The rearrangement uses TRBV20-1 and TRBJ2-7; a weak D match, TRBD1 (6 bases). Trimming took off 4 bases at V and 4 bases at J, with 11 bases between the two ends. Germline V gene data show CDR1 as DFQATT and CDR2 as SNEGSKA (reference sequence). CDR3 size: 12 residues. The CDR3 region has the DNA TGCAGTGCTAATGAACAGGGTTACGAGCAGTACCTC. This gives the protein CSANEQGYEQYL.